This TCR beta chain appears in the sequencing data of a study of OX40 agonist ivuxolimab in advanced cancers. Study-level information: Ivuxolimab, an antibody that agonizes OX40 (CD134), was administered to the patients. Partial responses occurred in three patients (one hepatocellular carcinoma, two cutaneous melanoma).

Findings and caveats of the study: Partly responding patients at 0.1-3.0 mg/kg showed some of the smallest clonal expansion.

CDR1 and CDR2 from the germline V gene are SGHNT and YYREEE (reference sequence). The CDR3 length is 15 residues. V gave up 1 base and J gave up 1 base, with 11 bases separating them. A note on this clone: Its antigen is still unknown.

Data came from immunoSEQ multiplex PCR; TCRdb stores just in-frame clones and leaves some out. The table includes more than 45,000 clones, around 82% detected once. Sequenced here: CD4+ or CD8+ T cells sorted from blood, sampled in a trial of the OX40 agonist ivuxolimab. The rearrangement uses TRBV5-4 and TRBJ1-1, with D possibly matching TRBD1 (5 bases). The clonotype originates from an adult with an advanced solid tumor such as melanoma, head and neck, liver or kidney cancer. CDR3 nucleotides: TGTGCCAGCAGCTTGATGGGGGGAGGGAACACTGAAGCTTTCTTT. Translated, it gives CASSLMGGGNTEAFF.